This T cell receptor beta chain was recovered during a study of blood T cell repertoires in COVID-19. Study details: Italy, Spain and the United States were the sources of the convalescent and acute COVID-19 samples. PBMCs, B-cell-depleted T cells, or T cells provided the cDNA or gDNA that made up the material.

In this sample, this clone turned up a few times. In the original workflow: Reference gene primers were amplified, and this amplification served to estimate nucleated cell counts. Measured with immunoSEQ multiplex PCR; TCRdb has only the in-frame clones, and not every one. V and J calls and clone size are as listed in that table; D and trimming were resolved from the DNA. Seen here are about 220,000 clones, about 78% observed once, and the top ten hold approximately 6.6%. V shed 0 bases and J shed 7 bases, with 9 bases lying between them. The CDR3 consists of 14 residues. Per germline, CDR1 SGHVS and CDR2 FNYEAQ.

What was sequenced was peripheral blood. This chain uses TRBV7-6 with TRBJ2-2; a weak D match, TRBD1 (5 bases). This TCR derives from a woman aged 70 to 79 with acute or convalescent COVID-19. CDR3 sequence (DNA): TGTGCCAGCAGCTTAGCCTCTAGGGGCGGGGAGCTGTTTTTT. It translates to CASSLASRGGELFF. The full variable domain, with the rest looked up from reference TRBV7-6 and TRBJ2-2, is GAGVSQSPRYKVTKRGQDVALRCDPISGHVSLYWYRQALGQGPEFLTYFNYEAQQDKSGLPNDRFSAERPEGSISTLTIQRTEQRDSAMYRCASSLASRGGELFFGEGSRLTVL.